This passage covers 28 T cell receptor beta chains from one sample sequenced in a study of HIV-infected children after antiretroviral therapy interruption. Treatment given: PENTA 11 planned treatment interruption arm or continuous ART arm. RNA-based 3' RACE libraries used unique molecular identifiers. MiXCR was run by TCRdb on the 3' RACE reads, yielding one entry per CDR3 protein. This sample has some 41,000 distinct CDR3 sequences, with over 6.5% found just once. Sample: CD45RA+ CD4+ T cells from PBMCs, pooled from several time points, taken from a donor given antiretroviral therapy, either interrupted or continuous. Subset indicated: naive CD4+ CD45RA+ CD45RO- T cells. These TCRs come from a pool of human donors with HIV.

This clonotype was detected many times. The gene calls are TRBV20-1 and TRBJ2-1, with 12 bases fitting TRBD2. The CDR3 loop spans 14 amino acids. J gave up 8 bases and V 6 bases, and 8 bases lay outside the gene matches. The V gene's germline CDR1 is DFQATT and CDR2 SNEGSKA (reference sequence). For the CDR3, the DNA is TGCAGTGCCGGAGGACTAGCGGGACGGTATGAGCAGTTCTTC. Translation gives CSAGGLAGRYEQFF.

This clonotype appeared many times. This chain uses TRBV5-1 with TRBJ2-5; no clear D gene. Germline V gives CDR1 SGHRS, CDR2 YFSETQ. Trimming shortened V by 0 bases and J by 5 bases, and 5 bases separated the two germline ends. The CDR3 has 12 amino acids. This CDR3 reads CASSLGEETQYF. As DNA, the CDR3 is TGCGCCAGCAGCTTGGGTGAGGAGACCCAGTACTTC.

This clonotype was counted many times. The rearrangement uses TRBV6-1 and TRBJ2-5; D call uncertain. Germline-derived CDR1 and CDR2 are MNHNS and SASEGT. The length of the CDR3 is 12 residues. Trimming pared 2 bases from V and 2 bases from J, leaving 3 bases between. The CDR3 nucleotides are TGTGCCAGCAGTGAACTTCAAGAGACCCAGTACTTC. Its protein is CASSELQETQYF.

This clonotype was seen at least ten times. The rearrangement uses TRBV5-5 and TRBJ2-1, with 8 bases lining up with TRBD1. This CDR3 has 14 residues. The junction had 9 bases not matched to a gene; V was cut back by 4 bases and J by 9 bases. Germline CDR1 reads SGHKS; CDR2 reads YYEKEE (reference sequence). The CDR3 nucleotides read TGTGCCAGCAGCCCGACGACAGGGGTGGGTGAGCAGTTCTTC. Translation: CASSPTTGVGEQFF.

This clonotype was observed many times. The J gene is TRBJ2-3, the V gene TRBV25-1; the match to TRBD1 covers 7 bases. Germline V gives CDR1 MGHDK, CDR2 SYGVNS. CDR3 length equals 13 residues. V gave up 6 bases and J gave up 3 bases; unmatched junction bases: 3. CDR3 DNA: TGTGCCAGCAGGGGACAGTTTACAGATACGCAGTATTTT. It translates to CASRGQFTDTQYF. The variable domain in full, completed from reference TRBV25-1 and TRBJ2-3, reads EADIYQTPRYLVIGTGKKITLECSQTMGHDKMYWYQQDPGMELHLIHYSYGVNSTEKGDLSSESTVSRIRTEHFPLTLESARPSHTSQYLCASRGQFTDTQYFGPGTRLTVL.

This clonotype has a count of ten or more. The rearrangement links TRBV6-6 to TRBJ1-2; tentative D call: TRBD1 (5 bases). The germline gives CDR1 MNHNY, CDR2 SVGAGI (reference sequence). The V gene lost 6 bases and the J gene lost 3 bases, with 8 bases spanning the gap. The CDR3 runs 12 residues. CDR3 sequence: CASRTRDYGYTF. In DNA, the CDR3 is TGTGCCAGCAGGACCAGGGACTATGGCTACACCTTC.

This clonotype was picked up many times. This sequence joins TRBV28 and TRBJ1-2; the match to TRBD1 covers 8 bases. CDR3 length: 15 amino acids. With V trimmed by 3 bases and J by 5 bases, 8 bases remained unmatched. Germline CDR1 and CDR2: MDHEN and SYDVKM. The CDR3 loop reads CASSLKGTGNYGYTF. CDR3 in DNA: TGTGCCAGCAGTTTGAAGGGGACAGGCAATTATGGCTACACCTTC.

This clonotype was detected ten times or more. This chain joins TRBV10-3 and TRBJ1-2; 9 bases are shared with TRBD1. This CDR3 has 15 amino acids. Looked up from germline, CDR1 is ENHRY and CDR2 is SYGVKD. The J segment lost 7 bases and the V segment lost 0 bases, leaving 6 bases of the junction unmatched. This CDR3 is CAISESAQGASGYTF. In nucleotides, the CDR3 is TGTGCCATCAGTGAGTCGGCACAGGGGGCTTCTGGCTACACCTTC.

This clonotype was seen at least ten times. The chain has TRBV3-1 and TRBJ1-5; D gene unclear. The germline V and J ends were trimmed by 1 base and 1 base, with 5 bases remaining between them. The CDR3 length is 14 residues. In germline, CDR1 is LGHDT, CDR2 YNNKEL (reference sequence). The CDR3 nucleotides read TGTGCCAGCAGCCAAGGGCAGAGCAATCAGCCCCAGCATTTT. It yields the protein CASSQGQSNQPQHF.

This clonotype appeared many times. This rearrangement joins TRBV7-6 to TRBJ2-5, with D maybe TRBD2 (5 bases). The germline CDR1 and CDR2 sequences are SGHVS and FNYEAQ. The V end was cut by 0 bases, the J end by 4 bases, with 6 bases between. The CDR3 has 13 residues. The CDR3 DNA follows: TGTGCCAGCAGCTTAGCGAGGGTAGAGACCCAGTACTTC. The encoded protein is CASSLARVETQYF.

The chain has TRBV18 and TRBJ2-7, with D tentatively TRBD1 (6 bases). This CDR3 comprises 15 residues. Trimming removed 2 bases at V and 5 bases at J, with 16 bases between. The V gene's germline CDR1 is KGHSH and CDR2 LQKENI. The CDR3 loop reads CASSPARGAEHEQYF. CDR3 coding DNA: TGTGCCAGCTCACCAGCCAGGGGCGCGGAACACGAGCAGTACTTC.

This clonotype was counted many times. The chain carries TRBV28 and TRBJ2-4, with 10 bases that match TRBD2. In germline, CDR1 is MDHEN, CDR2 SYDVKM. Unmatched junction bases numbered 4, after V lost 1 base and J lost 1 base. The CDR3 consists of 17 residues. The CDR3 DNA sequence: TGTGCCAGCAGTTTATTGGCTAGCGGGAGTGCCAAAAACATTCAGTACTTC. As protein: CASSLLASGSAKNIQYF.

In its sample, this clonotype was seen many times. The chain has TRBV2 and TRBJ2-5; D is undetermined. Trimming removed 4 bases from V and 1 base from J, with 19 bases in between. The germline V gene encodes CDR1 SNHLY and CDR2 FYNNEI. The CDR3 contains 17 residues. The CDR3 spells CASSGALGSSFQETQYF. The CDR3 nucleotides are TGTGCCAGCAGTGGGGCCCTTGGCAGTTCCTTCCAAGAGACCCAGTACTTC.

The chain is built from TRBV23-1 and TRBJ2-7; D unresolved. TRBV23-1 is an ORF for which the function is uncertain. The V and J ends lost 7 bases and 4 bases respectively, with 20 bases between them. The length of the CDR3 is 15 residues. The CDR3 DNA sequence: TGCGCCAGCACCATCATTCTCAAAGGGTCTTACGAGCAGTACTTC. Its protein product is CASTIILKGSYEQYF.

This clonotype appeared many times. The CDR3 spells CASSRQDTLETQYF. The CDR3 DNA follows: TGTGCCAGTAGTCGTCAGGATACGCTAGAGACCCAGTACTTC. The rearrangement uses TRBV19 and TRBJ2-5; D remains unclear. The CDR3 length is 14 residues. V shed 5 bases and J shed 4 bases, with 14 bases lying between them. Germline CDR1 and CDR2: LNHDA and SQIVND (reference sequence). The full variable domain, in which reference TRBV19 and TRBJ2-5 provide the parts outside the CDR3, is DGGITQSPKYLFRKEGQNVTLSCEQNLNHDAMYWYRQDPGQGLRLIYYSQIVNDFQKGDIAEGYSVSREKKESFPLTVTSAQKNPTAFYLCASSRQDTLETQYFGPGTRLLVL.

J is TRBJ2-7 and V is TRBV28; tentatively, D is TRBD1 (5 bases). Germline-derived CDR1 and CDR2 are MDHEN and SYDVKM. The CDR3 consists of 13 residues. With 6 bases removed from V and 4 bases from J, the gap between germline ends came to 13 bases. The CDR3 DNA reads as TGTGCCAGCAGCGAGACAGCAACGTACGAGCAGTACTTC. Translated, it gives CASSETATYEQYF. The full variable domain, with the rest looked up from reference TRBV28 and TRBJ2-7, is DVKVTQSSRYLVKRTGEKVFLECVQDMDHENMFWYRQDPGLGLRLIYFSYDVKMKEKGDIPEGYSVSREKKERFSLILESASTNQTSMYLCASSETATYEQYFGPGTRLTVT.

This clonotype was seen many times. V usage is TRBV19 and J usage is TRBJ2-1; 10 bases align to TRBD1. Germline V gene lookup returns CDR1 LNHDA and CDR2 SQIVND (reference sequence). CDR3 length: 14 amino acids. V dropped 8 bases and J dropped 0; count of bases not matched to a gene: 1. In nucleotides, the CDR3 is TGTGCCAGTCGGACAGGGGGCTCCTACAATGAGCAGTTCTTC. Residues: CASRTGGSYNEQFF.

This clonotype was picked up many times. V and J are TRBV29-1 and TRBJ1-6, with TRBD1 matching over 8 bases. CDR3 length equals 12 residues. Germline assignment: CDR1 SQVTM and CDR2 ANQGSEA. Germline trimming cut 6 bases from V and 7 bases from J; bases unmatched to any gene: 2. The CDR3 loop reads CSVRQGNSPLHF. CDR3 bases: TGCAGCGTCAGACAGGGGAATTCACCCCTCCACTTT.

The chain employs TRBV3-1 and TRBJ2-1, with D possibly called TRBD1 or TRBD2 (6 bases each). CDR3 length: 16 residues. Germline values: CDR1 LGHDT, CDR2 YNNKEL (reference sequence). V was shortened by 4 bases and J by 0 bases, with 13 bases between the two germline ends. The CDR3 DNA sequence: TGTGCCAGCAGCCTAGGACGGGGGCGCTCCTACAATGAGCAGTTCTTC. Translating it yields CASSLGRGRSYNEQFF.

This clonotype was counted many times. The V call is TRBV11-2, the J call TRBJ2-3, with D tentatively TRBD2 (6 bases). V dropped 5 bases and J dropped 0 bases, with 18 bases sitting between them. The CDR3 totals 17 residues. Per germline, CDR1 SGHAT and CDR2 FQNNGV. CDR3 protein: CASSRPPLAPSTDTQYF. Here the CDR3 DNA reads TGTGCCAGCAGCCGCCCCCCTCTAGCGCCGAGCACAGATACGCAGTATTTT.

This clonotype was observed many times. V gene TRBV4-2 combines with J gene TRBJ2-1, with 10 bases lining up with TRBD2. Germline V gene sequence: CDR1 LGHNA, CDR2 YNFKEQ. J lost 5 bases, V lost 4 bases, and 11 bases had no gene match. CDR3 length equals 17 residues. CDR3 nucleotide sequence: TGTGCCAGCAGCCGGGTTATAGCGGGAGGACAAAACAATGAGCAGTTCTTC. Protein: CASSRVIAGGQNNEQFF.

This clonotype was detected ten times or more. This chain uses TRBV19 with TRBJ2-7; the D gene is possibly TRBD1 (6 bases). From germline, CDR1 is LNHDA and CDR2 SQIVND (reference sequence). The CDR3 is made up of 14 amino acids. V was pared by 6 bases and J by 2 bases, with 14 bases between. The CDR3 loop reads CASRRQATTYEQYF. The CDR3 nucleotides read TGTGCCAGTAGAAGACAGGCTACAACCTACGAGCAGTACTTC.

To note about this clonotype: A clone one base away is much larger, so this may be a read error. V and J are TRBV27 and TRBJ2-7; maybe TRBD2 (6 bases). CDR1 and CDR2 (germline): MNHEY, SMNVEV (reference sequence). The V end lost 5 bases, the J end lost 5 bases, and 16 bases lay between the germline ends. The CDR3 is 14 residues long. This CDR3 is CASSNSRGANEQYF. The DNA of the CDR3 is TGTGCCAGCAGTAATTCGCGGGGTGCGAACGAGCAGTACTTC.

At least ten counts were recorded for this clonotype. The J gene is TRBJ2-1, the V gene TRBV13; 8 bases agree with TRBD1. This CDR3 has 14 amino acids. With V trimmed by 8 bases and J by 9 bases, 12 bases remained unmatched. CDR1 and CDR2 (germline): PRHDT, FYEKMQ (reference sequence). The CDR3 sequence: CASSLAGGYAEQFF. The CDR3 region has the DNA TGTGCCAGCTCTCTCGCAGGGGGCTATGCTGAGCAGTTCTTC. Together with reference TRBV13 and TRBJ2-1, the CDR3 gives the full variable domain: AAGVIQSPRHLIKEKRETATLKCYPIPRHDTVYWYQQGPGQDPQFLISFYEKMQSDKGSIPDRFSAQQFSDYHSELNMSSLELGDSALYFCASSLAGGYAEQFFGPGTRLTVL.

The CDR3 DNA reads as TGTGCCAGCCGGGACAGTGGGGCAGATACGCAGTATTTT. Protein sequence: CASRDSGADTQYF. The rearrangement uses TRBV25-1 and TRBJ2-3, with 7 nucleotides matching TRBD1. Germline trimming cut 8 bases from V and 4 bases from J; bases unmatched to any gene: 6. In germline, CDR1 is MGHDK, CDR2 SYGVNS. CDR3 length equals 13 residues.

Ten or more counts support this clonotype. V is TRBV20-1 and J is TRBJ1-5, with 8 positions matching TRBD1. V lost 4 bases and J lost 4; bases outside the gene matches: 9. The germline CDR1 and CDR2 sequences are DFQATT and SNEGSKA (reference sequence). The CDR3 spans 15 residues. The CDR3 sequence is CSAILDRGSNQPQHF. The CDR3 DNA follows: TGCAGTGCTATTCTCGACAGGGGCTCAAATCAGCCCCAGCATTTT.

This clonotype came up many times. The gene calls are TRBV4-3 and TRBJ2-7, with D uncertain. The germline V gene has CDR1 LGHNA and CDR2 YSLEER. CDR3 length: 8 residues. In DNA form, the CDR3 reads TGCGCTTCATACGAGCAGTACTTC. This translates into CASYEQYF.

This clonotype has only a few counts. The J gene is TRBJ1-2, the V gene TRBV4-3; D unclear. Germline CDR1 LGHNA, CDR2 YSLEER. The CDR3 consists of 17 residues. The V and J ends lost 0 bases and 3 bases respectively, with 17 bases between them. CDR3 DNA: TGCGCCAGCAGCCAAGATAGAAGAGCTGAGCTTTACTATGGCTACACCTTC. Protein product: CASSQDRRAELYYGYTF.